What follows is one TCR beta chain and its context. No antigen is known for it. The data derive from a study of post-analysis software for immune sequencing data. On the study more broadly: Included courses were relapsing-remitting and secondary progressive multiple sclerosis; progressive-relapsing multiple sclerosis was also included.

The CDR3 length is 18 residues. V shed 3 bases, J shed 4 bases, and the junction held 15 bases outside the gene matches. Germline V gene sequence: CDR1 ENHRY, CDR2 SYGVKD. Whole-study findings and limits: Multiple sclerosis patients had significantly lower normalized Chao1 diversity than controls. The F measure placed samples prepared in the same batch into strongly shared clusters. Controls showed lower frequencies than patients for five TRBV segments, and TRBV5-6, TRBV5-1 and TRBV20-1 were among these.

Libraries were made from TCR beta cDNA, and they carried unique molecular identifiers. cDNA molecules numbering some 500,000 came from about 0.94 to 9.7 million T cells. TCRdb ran MiXCR on the PCR reads and lists one entry per CDR3 protein. The sample lists approximately 570,000 distinct CDR3 sequences, roughly 40% occurring once. The chain combines TRBV10-3 with TRBJ2-3, with 8 bases aligning to TRBD1. The sequenced sample was blood. This receptor was obtained from a girl aged 5 to 17 with multiple sclerosis. CDR3 loop: CAISDHTKSGGSSDTQYF. CDR3 DNA: TGTGCCATCAGTGATCACACGAAATCAGGGGGCTCATCAGATACGCAGTATTTT.